Listed below are T cell receptor beta chains from one sample, sequenced in a study of T-cell reconstitution after alpha-beta-depleted transplantation in children. TCRdb ran MiXCR on the PCR reads and lists one entry per CDR3 protein. The sample consists of about 510,000 distinct CDR3 sequences, roughly 11% of them appearing once. The sequencing used PBMCs, mostly from graft donor cells, collected 180 days after TCRalphabeta/CD19-depleted stem cell transplant. Every receptor here comes from a female patient under 10 years old who had a stem cell transplant for aplastic anemia, so the T cells may come from the graft donor. Each CDR3 is given with its conserved first and last residue. A D gene is named only where the DNA matches it firmly. Expanded clones get a size class; other rows say once, few or many, or leave the size out.

>TRBV7-9|few|-|TRBJ1-1
TGTGCCAGCAGCCCCAGGACTGGGGGTGAAGCTTTCTTT
CASSPRTGGEAFF
>TRBV4-3|few|TRBD1|TRBJ1-2
TGCGCCAGCAGCCGCCAACACAGGGGGGAAACCTATGGCTACACCTTC
CASSRQHRGETYGYTF
>TRBV4-3|-|-|TRBJ1-2
TGCGCCAGCAGCCAAGATTGGAGCCTATTGTATGGCTACACCTTC
CASSQDWSLLYGYTF
>TRBV5-1|many|-|TRBJ1-1
TGCGCCAGCAGCTTGGACAGATCTACGGCTGAAGCTTTCTTT
CASSLDRSTAEAFF
>TRBV20-1|few|-|TRBJ2-4
TGCAGTGCTAGAGTCCCACGGTCCAAAAACATTCAGTACTTC
CSARVPRSKNIQYF
>TRBV7-2|-|TRBD1|TRBJ1-5
TGTGCCAGCAGCTTAGTCACAGGGGGCCATCAGCCCCAGCATTTT
CASSLVTGGHQPQHF
>TRBV5-1|few|TRBD2|TRBJ2-1
TGCGCCAGCAGCTTGGGACTAGCGGACATACGGTGGGGTGAGCAGTTCTTC
CASSLGLADIRWGEQFF
>TRBV6-1|-|-|TRBJ2-1
TGTGCCAGCGGCCCCCCCGGGGGCTTCTACAATGAGCAGTTCTTC
CASGPPGGFYNEQFF
>TRBV12-3/TRBV12-4|few|-|TRBJ2-4
TGTGCCAGCAGTTTGTCTACCCTAGCCAAAAACATTCAGTACTTC
CASSLSTLAKNIQYF
>TRBV7-2|many|-|TRBJ2-7
TGTGCCAGCAGCTTAGTGTTCGAGCAGTACTTC
CASSLVFEQYF
>TRBV28|many|-|TRBJ2-7
TGTGCCAGCAGCCTTCCCGGACCCCCTTCGAACGAGCAGTACTTC
CASSLPGPPSNEQYF
>TRBV20-1|few|-|TRBJ2-1
TGCAGTGCTAGAGATCTCCGCGGTCTGGGGAATGAGCAGTTCTTC
CSARDLRGLGNEQFF
>TRBV2|-|-|TRBJ1-2
TGTGCCAGCAGTGAAGGGGGGATGGCAGGGGAAGCCTATGGCTACACCTTC
CASSEGGMAGEAYGYTF
>TRBV28|few|-|TRBJ1-1
TGTGCCAGCAGTTTCGTCCGGGACATGAACACTGAAGCTTTCTTT
CASSFVRDMNTEAFF
>TRBV7-2|few|TRBD2|TRBJ2-3
TGTGCCAGCACTCTTACCCGGACTAGGTACACAGATACGCAGTATTTT
CASTLTRTRYTDTQYF
>TRBV20-1|few|-|TRBJ1-6
TGCAGTGCTAGAGCATCCGGGACCTATAATTCACCCCTCCACTTT
CSARASGTYNSPLHF
>TRBV7-2|few|-|TRBJ2-7
TGTGCCAGCAGCTTAGGGATGGGGATTGGGTACTACGAGCAGTACTTC
CASSLGMGIGYYEQYF
>TRBV27|-|TRBD1|TRBJ1-2
TGTGCCAGCAGTTTACTGGGAGGGGGCGGCTACACCTTC
CASSLLGGGGYTF
>TRBV5-1|many|-|TRBJ1-5
TGCGCCAGCAGCTTGGGCCCGTCGACGGATAGCAATCAGCCCCAGCATTTT
CASSLGPSTDSNQPQHF
>TRBV7-2|-|TRBD2|TRBJ2-5
TGTGCCAGCAGACAAAAAAGGACTAGCGAGGCGGAGACCCAGTACTTC
CASRQKRTSEAETQYF
>TRBV7-9|many|-|TRBJ2-1
TGTGCCAGCAGCTTACACTCGCGGAGCTCCTACAATGAGCAGTTCTTC
CASSLHSRSSYNEQFF
>TRBV28|-|-|TRBJ1-4
TGTGCCAGCAGTCACAGGCCAGAAAAACTGTTTTTT
CASSHRPEKLFF
>TRBV9|-|-|TRBJ2-7
TGTGCCAGCAGCGTAGAAGGGTATGGGAGCTACGAGCAGTACTTC
CASSVEGYGSYEQYF
>TRBV7-8|few|-|TRBJ2-2
TGTGCCAGCAGCTTAGACCCGGGACGGAGGCTTTCGAACACCGGGGAGCTGTTTTTT
CASSLDPGRRLSNTGELFF
>TRBV12-3/TRBV12-4|many|TRBD2|TRBJ2-1
TGTGCCAGCAGTTCCGGGGGGAATTACAATGAGCAGTTCTTC
CASSSGGNYNEQFF
>TRBV27|-|-|TRBJ2-1
TGTGCCAGCAGTTTTTCCAGGGGACGTACCTACAATGAGCAGTTCTTC
CASSFSRGRTYNEQFF
>TRBV6-1|few|-|TRBJ2-1
TGTGCCAGCCATGTGGGGAATTGGGACAATGAGCAGTTCTTC
CASHVGNWDNEQFF
>TRBV6-1|-|-|TRBJ1-2
TGTGCCAGCAGAACGGGGGGGCTAGGCTATGGCTACACCTTC
CASRTGGLGYGYTF
>TRBV30|-|-|TRBJ2-7
TGTGCCTGGTCACAGCTATTTTCCTACGAGCAGTACTTC
CAWSQLFSYEQYF
>TRBV30|-|TRBD2|TRBJ2-3
TGTGCCTGGAGTGTACTGAGGGCGGGGGGGACAGATACGCAGTATTTT
CAWSVLRAGGTDTQYF
>TRBV4-3|few|-|TRBJ1-5
TGCGCCAGCAGCCAAGAAGTACGGCCAAATCAGCCCCAGCATTTT
CASSQEVRPNQPQHF
>TRBV28|-|-|TRBJ1-3
TGTGCCAGCAGTCTCCATCGCAGGGGTCTCTCTGGAAACACCATATATTTT
CASSLHRRGLSGNTIYF
>TRBV7-9|-|TRBD2|TRBJ2-1
TGTGCCAGCAGCTTAGCGCTTGGACTAGGCTCAAATGAGCAGTTCTTC
CASSLALGLGSNEQFF
>TRBV20-1|few|-|TRBJ2-1
TGCAGTGCTAGAGATCCGGTGAGGCAGTTCTTC
CSARDPVRQFF
>TRBV10-3|few|-|TRBJ2-5
TGTGCCATCAGTGAGAAGGTTCGAGAGACCCAGTACTTC
CAISEKVRETQYF
>TRBV14|-|-|TRBJ2-1
TGTGCCAGCAGCCACTCAGGGAGATCCTACAATGAGCAGTTCTTC
CASSHSGRSYNEQFF
>TRBV18|-|-|TRBJ2-1
TGTGCCAGCTCACGGGACACTTCCTACAATGAGCAGTTCTTC
CASSRDTSYNEQFF
>TRBV7-6|few|-|TRBJ2-7
TGTGCCAGCAGCTTAGTTTCTGGGAACGAGCAGTACTTC
CASSLVSGNEQYF
>TRBV5-1|many|-|TRBJ2-1
TGCGCCAGCAACCCAGGCCCCTCCTACAATGAGCAGTTCTTC
CASNPGPSYNEQFF
>TRBV28|few|-|TRBJ1-4
TGTGCCAGCAGTTTACGGGGATCAACTAATGAAAAACTGTTTTTT
CASSLRGSTNEKLFF
>TRBV27|few|TRBD1|TRBJ1-6
TGTGCCAGCAGTCGTCAGGGGGATTCACCCCTCCACTTT
CASSRQGDSPLHF
>TRBV15|-|TRBD1|TRBJ2-2
TGTGCCACCAGCAGAGACTGGCAGGGGGTTAGGACCGGGGAGCTGTTTTTT
CATSRDWQGVRTGELFF
>TRBV6-1|few|TRBD2|TRBJ2-1
TGTGCCAGCAGCGACGGACTAGCGGGTCCCTGGGACAATGAGCAGTTCTTC
CASSDGLAGPWDNEQFF
>TRBV29-1|few|-|TRBJ1-1
TGCAGCGTGGGGGCCGACAGACAAGCTTTCTTT
CSVGADRQAFF
>TRBV7-2|-|-|TRBJ1-5
TGTGCCAGCAGCTTAATTCGAGCGGACGGCAATCAGCCCCAGCATTTT
CASSLIRADGNQPQHF
>TRBV5-1|few|-|TRBJ2-5
TGCGCCAGCAGGACCCGGGGACAAGAGACCCAGTACTTC
CASRTRGQETQYF
>TRBV6-2/TRBV6-3|-|-|TRBJ2-2
TGTGCCAGCAGTTACGCTATTCGGGTCGGGGCGAACACCGGGGAGCTGTTTTTT
CASSYAIRVGANTGELFF
>TRBV12-3/TRBV12-4|few|-|TRBJ2-7
TGTGCCAGCAGCCCAGGGGATTGGGGATACGAGCAGTACTTC
CASSPGDWGYEQYF
>TRBV6-1|-|-|TRBJ2-7
TGTGCCAGCAGTGCCGGAGGTTCCTACGAGCAGTACTTC
CASSAGGSYEQYF
>TRBV2|few|TRBD1|TRBJ1-2
TGTGCCAGCAGCCCCGACAGGGAGAGTGGCTACACCTTC
CASSPDRESGYTF
>TRBV5-1|few|TRBD2|TRBJ2-7
TGCGCCAGCAGCGGTAGCGGGGTGAGCTCCTACGAGCAGTACTTC
CASSGSGVSSYEQYF
>TRBV9|few|-|TRBJ2-1
TGTGCCAGCAGCGTAAGTGGAACGTACGATGAGCAGTTCTTC
CASSVSGTYDEQFF
>TRBV28|-|TRBD1|TRBJ1-1
TGTGCCAGCAGTGCAACAGGGGGCGTTCACACTGAAGCTTTCTTT
CASSATGGVHTEAFF
>TRBV19|few|-|TRBJ1-1
TGTGCCAGTACCCGCCGGGGAAACACTGAAGCTTTCTTT
CASTRRGNTEAFF